Listed here are 18 T cell receptor beta chains from one sample, sequenced in a study of neurological immune-mediated disorders. MiXCR, applied by TCRdb to the 5' RACE reads, yields one record per CDR3 protein. The data show fewer than 90,000 distinct CDR3 sequences, around 9.6% seen once. As for time point: longitudinal time-point 1 (baseline). The sequencing input was PBMCs. The receptor source for this set is a young man in good health.

Only a few counts were recorded for this clonotype. This chain's CDR3 is CASSFPGLNTEAFF. The CDR3, as DNA: TGTGCCAGCAGTTTCCCAGGCCTGAACACTGAAGCTTTCTTT. This sequence joins TRBV12-3 or TRBV12-4 and TRBJ1-1; D unclear. The CDR3 runs to 14 residues. Trimming took off 3 bases at V and 0 bases at J, with 8 bases between the two ends.

This clonotype was seen repeatedly, ten times or more. The chain links TRBV29-1 to TRBJ2-7; TRBD2 agrees at 11 bases. With V trimmed by 6 bases and J by 2 bases, 6 bases remained unmatched. The CDR3 covers 14 residues. Germline V lookup: CDR1 SQVTM, CDR2 ANQGSEA. In nucleotides, the CDR3 is TGCAGCGTCCCACTAGCGGGAGAACCCTACGAGCAGTACTTC. Its translation is CSVPLAGEPYEQYF.

On this clonotype: Being one base from a much bigger clone, this may be a read error. This sequence joins TRBV20-1 and TRBJ2-2, with 9 nucleotides matching TRBD1. The length of the CDR3 is 15 residues. Germline-derived CDR1 and CDR2 are DFQATT and SNEGSKA (reference sequence). The chain's CDR3 is CCAVDRGANTGELFF. Written as DNA, the CDR3 is TGCTGTGCTGTGGACAGGGGTGCGAACACCGGGGAGCTGTTTTTT.

This clonotype has at least ten counts. The chain uses TRBV6-4 and TRBJ1-6; D possibly corresponds to TRBD1 (5 bases). V gave up 3 bases and J gave up 10 bases, with 13 bases separating them. The CDR3 spans 14 residues. Germline lookup yields CDR1 MRHNA and CDR2 SNTAGT. This CDR3 is CASSEGAFPSPLHF. DNA of the CDR3: TGTGCCAGCAGTGAAGGGGCTTTCCCCTCACCCCTCCACTTT.

The sample holds many counts of this clonotype. The V and J genes are TRBV27 and TRBJ2-7; D may match TRBD1 or TRBD2 (5 bases each). Trimming stripped 4 bases from V and 2 bases from J, with 12 bases between. There are 14 residues in the CDR3. CDR1 is MNHEY, CDR2 SMNVEV, per germline (reference sequence). CDR3: CASSSTRGAYEQYF. In DNA form, the CDR3 reads TGTGCCAGCAGTTCCACCCGGGGCGCCTACGAGCAGTACTTC.

At least ten counts were recorded for this clonotype. DNA of the CDR3: TGTGCCAGCAGCTTAGGCTGGGGCGACATTCAGTACTTC. Residues: CASSLGWGDIQYF. This chain uses TRBV7-2 with TRBJ2-4; TRBD1 is a possible D gene (5 bases). V was shortened by 1 base and J by 8 bases, with 9 bases between the two germline ends. CDR3 size: 13 residues. The germline V gene has CDR1 SGHTA and CDR2 FQGNSA. The whole variable domain, remainder taken from reference TRBV7-2 and TRBJ2-4, is GAGVSQSPSNKVTEKGKDVELRCDPISGHTALYWYRQSLGQGLEFLIYFQGNSAPDKSGLPSDRFSAERTGGSVSTLTIQRTQQEDSAVYLCASSLGWGDIQYFGAGTRLSVL.

By share, this clonotype ranks as medium-sized. The chain couples TRBV7-2 to TRBJ2-1; D uncertain. The CDR3 contains 13 residues. The V end lost 4 bases, the J end lost 10 bases, and 14 bases lay between the germline ends. Germline values: CDR1 SGHTA, CDR2 FQGNSA. The CDR3 loop reads CASSSAGGWEQFF. The CDR3 bases are TGTGCCAGCAGCTCTGCCGGCGGATGGGAGCAGTTCTTC. The whole variable domain, filled in from reference TRBV7-2 and TRBJ2-1, reads GAGVSQSPSNKVTEKGKDVELRCDPISGHTALYWYRQSLGQGLEFLIYFQGNSAPDKSGLPSDRFSAERTGGSVSTLTIQRTQQEDSAVYLCASSSAGGWEQFFGPGTRLTVL.

V gene TRBV12-3 or TRBV12-4 combines with J gene TRBJ1-1; D may be TRBD1 (6 bases). The CDR3 runs 14 residues. Trimming removed 3 bases from V and 7 bases from J, with 15 bases in between. CDR3 sequence reads: CASSLGTPGVEAFF. CDR3 DNA: TGTGCCAGCAGTTTGGGGACTCCAGGGGTTGAAGCTTTCTTT.

This clonotype has ten or more counts. The chain joins TRBV28 to TRBJ2-7; 15 bases agree with TRBD2. Per germline, CDR1 MDHEN and CDR2 SYDVKM. The CDR3 spans 16 residues. V was pared by 5 bases and J by 3 bases, with 5 bases of the junction left unmatched. The CDR3 sequence: CASSTGTSGGSYEQYF. The CDR3, as DNA: TGTGCCAGCAGTACCGGGACTAGCGGGGGGAGCTACGAGCAGTACTTC.

This clonotype was observed at least ten times. The chain combines TRBV7-9 with TRBJ1-3; D gene unclear. The CDR3 has 15 amino acids. Deletions cut 3 bases from V and 0 bases from J, with 9 bases between. Germline CDR1 is SEHNR and CDR2 is FQNEAQ (reference sequence). The CDR3: CASSLDGGSGNTIYF. The CDR3 nucleotides read TGTGCCAGCAGCTTGGACGGAGGCTCTGGAAACACCATATATTTT.

This clonotype was found many times. The chain couples TRBV7-2 to TRBJ2-1; the D is unclear. Per the germline V gene, CDR1 is SGHTA and CDR2 is FQGNSA. The CDR3 is 14 amino acids. V lost 5 bases and J lost 8, with 16 bases in between. CDR3 protein: CASSPRSGSDEQFF. CDR3 DNA: TGTGCCAGCAGCCCTCGATCTGGCTCGGATGAGCAGTTCTTC. Drawing the rest from reference TRBV7-2 and TRBJ2-1, the complete variable domain is GAGVSQSPSNKVTEKGKDVELRCDPISGHTALYWYRQSLGQGLEFLIYFQGNSAPDKSGLPSDRFSAERTGGSVSTLTIQRTQQEDSAVYLCASSPRSGSDEQFFGPGTRLTVL.

The sample holds many counts of this clonotype. The chain combines TRBV12-3 or TRBV12-4 with TRBJ2-7; perhaps TRBD2 as D (5 bases). This CDR3 comprises 13 residues. V dropped 3 bases and J dropped 2 bases, with 8 bases sitting between them. In DNA form, the CDR3 reads TGTGCCAGCAGTTTGGACTCCACCTACGAGCAGTACTTC. This codes for CASSLDSTYEQYF.

Of note for this clonotype: The junction shows a germline mismatch at one end, possibly a read error. V usage is TRBV5-5 and J usage is TRBJ2-2; D could derive from TRBD1 or TRBD2 (5 bases each). The CDR3 has 17 residues. Germline V gives CDR1 SGHKS, CDR2 YYEKEE (reference sequence). This chain's CDR3 is CTSSPAGTVTDTGELFF. The CDR3 DNA is TGTACCAGCAGCCCAGCCGGGACCGTAACGGACACCGGGGAGCTGTTTTTT.

This clonotype was detected many times. CDR3 in amino acids: CASSQDDWNRGETQYF. In DNA, the CDR3 is TGTGCCAGCAGCCAAGACGATTGGAACAGGGGAGAGACCCAGTACTTC. This chain uses TRBV14 with TRBJ2-5; TRBD1 matches at 7 bases. The CDR3 sequence is 16 residues long. The J segment lost 4 bases and the V segment lost 0 bases, leaving 8 bases of the junction unmatched. Germline CDR1 SGHDN, CDR2 FVKESK.

This clonotype showed up many times. This chain uses TRBV5-1 with TRBJ2-1; 11 nucleotides match TRBD2. Germline lookup yields CDR1 SGHRS and CDR2 YFSETQ. J gave up 2 bases and V 0 bases, and 1 base lay outside the gene matches. The CDR3 covers 16 residues. In nucleotides, the CDR3 is TGCGCCAGCAGCTTGGAGACTAGCGGGACCTACAATGAGCAGTTCTTC. As protein: CASSLETSGTYNEQFF.

This clonotype was found a few times. The genes are TRBV27 and TRBJ2-1; 9 nucleotides align to TRBD2. The trim removed 2 bases at V and 9 bases at J, leaving 8 bases unmatched. Germline V gene sequence: CDR1 MNHEY, CDR2 SMNVEV (reference sequence). This CDR3 has 15 amino acids. The CDR3 reads CASSLRLAGLREQFF. The CDR3 bases are TGTGCCAGCAGTTTACGGCTAGCGGGACTTCGTGAGCAGTTCTTC.

This clonotype came up many times. The chain couples TRBV28 to TRBJ2-7; 10 bases match TRBD2. V gave up 5 bases and J gave up 2 bases; unmatched junction bases: 6. This CDR3 comprises 15 residues. Germline CDR1 MDHEN, CDR2 SYDVKM. The CDR3 spells CASSTRTSGTYEQYF. CDR3 sequence (DNA): TGTGCCAGCAGTACCCGGACTAGCGGCACCTACGAGCAGTACTTC.

This clonotype was detected many times. V usage is TRBV28 and J usage is TRBJ1-2; D is unresolved. Germline V gene data show CDR1 as MDHEN and CDR2 as SYDVKM. Trimming removed 4 bases from V and 7 bases from J, with 13 bases in between. This CDR3 region has 13 residues. The CDR3 coding sequence is TGTGCCAGCAGTTGGGCGGGGTTACTTGGCTACACCTTC. Translating it yields CASSWAGLLGYTF.